This T cell receptor (beta chain) was captured in a study of blood T cell repertoires in COVID-19. The overall study: Acute and convalescent COVID-19 specimens originated in the United States, Italy and Spain.

TCRdb's table, derived via immunoSEQ multiplex PCR, lists solely in-frame clones and lacks some. The sample shows tens of thousands of clones, roughly 87% of them seen only once. Trimming removed 5 bases at V and 0 bases at J, with 5 bases between. Germline V gene lookup returns CDR1 SGHTA and CDR2 FQGTGA. The CDR3 has 13 residues. This receptor was taken from a middle-aged man with COVID-19, enrolled during active disease. Sequencing was performed on peripheral blood. The chain couples TRBV7-3 to TRBJ2-1; perhaps TRBD2 as D (5 bases). The CDR3 protein is CASSTSSYNEQFF. The CDR3 coding sequence is TGTGCCAGCAGCACTAGCTCCTACAATGAGCAGTTCTTC.